A single sample gave rise to the 9 T cell receptor beta chains below, sequenced in a study of OX40 agonist ivuxolimab in advanced cancers. Libraries were prepared through the immunoSEQ multiplex PCR assay. What TCRdb holds here is the immuneACCESS table cut down to in-frame rearrangements. Part of the clones is not present; checked against another copy, under half of the missing clones reflect an unresolved V gene, and the others are unexplained. The sample table shows 50,000 to 75,000 clones, and 85% to 90% are seen once. The biggest ten clones account for roughly 0.75% of the sample. The source was CD4+ or CD8+ T cells sorted from blood, collected in a trial of the OX40 agonist ivuxolimab. The receptors originated from an adult with an advanced solid tumor such as melanoma, head and neck, liver or kidney cancer.

A few counts support this clone. The gene calls are TRBV10-1 and TRBJ1-1; D is unclear. Germline V CDR1 and CDR2: WNHNN, SYGVQD (reference sequence). The CDR3 has 12 amino acids. The ends were cut back, 0 bases at V and 7 bases at J, with 6 bases in the middle. The CDR3 loop is CASSESSREAFF. The CDR3 DNA reads TGCGCCAGCAGTGAGTCGTCTCGTGAAGCTTTCTTT.

This clone was counted a few times. This sequence joins TRBV4-1 and TRBJ2-1, with D perhaps being TRBD1 or TRBD2 (6 bases each). Germline V CDR1 and CDR2: MGHRA, YSYEKL. CDR3 length: 18 amino acids. V was trimmed by 5 bases and J by 0 bases, leaving 20 bases between them. The DNA of the CDR3 is TGCGCCAGCAGCGAAGGGGGGCTAACTGGCGACTCCTACAATGAGCAGTTCTTC. It codes for CASSEGGLTGDSYNEQFF.

This rearrangement joins TRBV10-3 to TRBJ1-1; possible D gene TRBD1, 5 bases. Germline V gene lookup returns CDR1 ENHRY and CDR2 SYGVKD. The V end was cut by 6 bases, the J end by 0 bases, with 11 bases between. This CDR3 is 14 amino acids long. The CDR3 spells CAIRGSGLNTEAFF. Written as DNA, the CDR3 is TGTGCCATCAGGGGGTCAGGGCTGAACACTGAAGCTTTCTTT.

This rearrangement joins TRBV18 to TRBJ2-5; D unresolved. CDR1 and CDR2 from the germline V gene are KGHSH and LQKENI. CDR3 length: 14 residues. Trimming took 4 bases from V and 1 from J, leaving 10 bases between them. The CDR3 sequence: CASSLQSLQETQYF. The CDR3 DNA reads as TGTGCCAGCTCACTACAGAGCCTCCAAGAGACCCAGTACTTC. Using reference TRBV18 and TRBJ2-5 for the parts outside the CDR3, the full variable domain is NAGVMQNPRHLVRRRGQEARLRCSPMKGHSHVYWYRQLPEEGLKFMVYLQKENIIDESGMPKERFSAEFPKEGPSILRIQQVVRGDSAAYFCASSLQSLQETQYFGPGTRLLVL.

This chain links TRBV5-1 with TRBJ2-1, with D possibly TRBD1 on 6 matching bases. CDR1 is SGHRS and CDR2 is YFSETQ in the germline V gene. CDR3 length: 16 amino acids. Trimming removed 2 bases from V and 5 bases from J, with 17 bases in between. CDR3 loop: CASSFGLSRGDNEQFF. The CDR3 DNA sequence: TGCGCCAGCAGCTTTGGATTGAGCAGGGGAGACAATGAGCAGTTCTTC.

The genes are TRBV2 and TRBJ2-3; D not certain. V lost 7 bases to trimming and J lost 2 bases, with 10 bases between them. This CDR3 contains 13 residues. CDR1 SNHLY and CDR2 FYNNEI come from the germline V gene. The DNA for the CDR3 is TGTGCCAGCATGGTACGTCACACAGATACGCAGTATTTT. This translates into CASMVRHTDTQYF.

The chain joins TRBV7-8 to TRBJ2-7; TRBD1 or TRBD2 may be the D gene (6 bases each). Trimming took 2 bases from V and 2 from J, leaving 19 bases between them. This CDR3 region has 17 residues. Per germline, CDR1 SGHVS and CDR2 FQNEAQ. CDR3 in amino acids: CASSLPLRLGGPYEQYF. The CDR3 DNA sequence: TGTGCCAGCAGCTTACCGCTCAGGCTGGGGGGCCCCTACGAGCAGTACTTC.

The chain links TRBV5-6 to TRBJ1-2, with TRBD1 as a possible D gene (6 bases). With 1 base removed from V and 7 bases from J, the gap between germline ends came to 17 bases. CDR3 length: 15 residues. Germline loops: CDR1 SGHDT, CDR2 YYEEEE. CDR3 loop: CASSLWGGRVAGYTF. CDR3 coding DNA: TGTGCCAGCAGCTTGTGGGGGGGCCGGGTAGCTGGCTACACCTTC.

The chain recombines TRBV6-6 with TRBJ2-5; D unresolved. This CDR3 is built from 11 residues. In germline, CDR1 is MNHNY, CDR2 SVGAGI (reference sequence). The germline V and J ends were trimmed by 1 base and 5 bases, with 2 bases remaining between them. The CDR3 DNA sequence: TGTGCCAGCAGTTACTACGAGACCCAGTACTTC. Translation gives CASSYYETQYF.